The source of this T cell receptor beta chain is a study of T cells after yellow fever vaccination. Overall study findings and caveats: Peaking faster, on day 5 versus 15, the secondary response was nonetheless weaker. FACS-sorted repertoires could contain abundant clonotypes contaminating from the bulk population.

In its sample, this clonotype was seen many times. Its target is not known. The CDR3 covers 13 residues. Germline-derived CDR1 and CDR2 are SGHRS and YFSETQ. The germline V and J ends were trimmed by 3 bases and 13 bases, with 16 bases remaining between them. TCRdb called the 5' RACE reads again in MiXCR, with one record for every CDR3 protein. This sample has about 220,000 distinct CDR3 sequences, with 3.2% found just once. The V and J genes are TRBV5-1 and TRBJ2-2, with D uncertain. The sample consisted of CD4+ T cells sorted from PBMCs, taken 10 days after the yellow fever booster vaccination. This TCR derives from a man between 18 and 29 years old who received the YFV17D yellow fever vaccine. This CDR3 is CASSWSRELGLFF. CDR3 in DNA: TGCGCCAGCAGCTGGAGCCGAGAGCTAGGGCTGTTTTTT.